The source of this TCR beta chain is a study of T-cell memory formation after mild COVID-19 (TCRdb year 2021). Regarding the study in general: TCR sequence clusters from the two donors were largely donor specific. In two donors, T-cell clones that expanded and contracted after mild COVID-19 were followed by sequencing TCRalpha and TCRbeta repertoires longitudinally. The cohort was made up of two young adult volunteers, one female and one male, who were previously healthy.

The germline V gene yields MNHEY for CDR1 and SVGAGI for CDR2. V and J lose 0 bases and 4 bases, and a span of 12 bases separates them. The CDR3 numbers 15 residues from cysteine through phenylalanine. Just CDR3 DNA is preserved here, 45 bases in frame from base 1. The run used an Illumina NovaSeq 6000. TCRalpha and TCRbeta cDNA libraries were constructed by 5'RACE with constant-segment primers, with sample barcodes and unique molecular identifiers being introduced. RNA was extracted from every sample with Trizol reagent. Libraries were amplified in two PCR steps, with a second sample barcode and Illumina TruSeq adapters added in the second step. Libraries were sequenced on an Illumina NovaSeq with 2 x 150 bp paired-end reads. For the original study's pipeline: Demultiplexing of reads and collapsing into UMI-guided consensus sequences were performed with migec v1.2.7. Using mixcr v2.1.11, UMI consensuses were aligned to TRA and TRB V and J templates and then assembled into clonotypes. Clonotypes were classified as expanded or contracted when called significant by both edgeR and NoisET, with noise models trained on biological replicates. For edgeR calls, the thresholds were a false discovery rate-adjusted p below 0.01 and a log2 fold-change of 1. As an exploratory analysis of dynamics, max-normalized trajectories of the 1000 most abundant clonotypes were examined by PCA with hierarchical clustering. Each responding clone was given a CD4 or CD8 phenotype based on the CD4+ and CD8+ repertoires, which had been sequenced separately. TCRdb trimmed public reads at Q25 via fastp, called clones via MiXCR and kept in-frame beta chains. Under each unique CDR3 protein, matching rows form one entry showing the most common genes and DNA. V and J calls and clone size were set by TCRdb, not the authors. Here the sample has roughly 140,000 distinct CDR3 sequences; 11% to 15% occur a single time. About 26% of the sample lies in the top ten.

Findings and caveats that apply to the study as a whole: Contracting CD4+ clones appeared mostly in the CM and EM memory subsets, whereas CD8+ clones were enriched in EMRA. The second-wave clones that peaked on day 37 were not confirmed to be SARS-CoV-2 specific. Clones contracting from day 15 to 85 had balanced CD4/CD8 phenotypes, while a second wave expanding from day 15 to 37 was biased towards CD4+. Some responding clones were detected in pre-infection memory, which suggested that pre-existing cross-reactive memory T cells had joined the SARS-CoV-2 response. Only two mild cases were covered by the study, and larger cohorts that include severe cases with pre-infection samples were considered necessary.

Comment on this clonotype: The specificity of this receptor is unknown. Per-base qualities were not stored, and no clone one base away is much larger.

Ficoll-Paque density gradient centrifugation was the method used to isolate PBMCs. Sequences were obtained from PBMCs or a T cell subset sorted from them (not recorded which). The chain couples TRBV6-5 to TRBJ1-1, and TRBD1 may be the D gene, going by 5 matching bases. This TCR was sampled from an adult woman who had mild COVID-19 (a few samples of this study predate the infection). The sample titles of this study are shuffled in the database, so cell type and time point are left out; the donor was told from shared clones. The bases read TGTGCCAGCAGTTACTCGGGGCGGGTAGGCACTGAAGCTTTCTTT. Translated, it gives CASSYSGRVGTEAFF.